The rows below give T cell receptor beta chains drawn from one sample of a study of T cells after posttransplantation cyclophosphamide. Some clones are missing from TCRdb's copy, which holds only in-frame ones; the method was immunoSEQ multiplex PCR. The sample lists 50,000 to 55,000 clones; more than 70% were seen once. Sequencing was performed on PBMCs. These receptors were collected from a man aged 30-40 years with a blood cancer, CMV-positive, and with a related stem cell donor. CDR3s leave out the opening cysteine and the closing phenylalanine or tryptophan. Fields, in order: CDR3 protein, V gene, J gene, CDR3 length.

CDR3aa: ASSYLGTGGGKTQY
v_gene: TRBV6-5
j_gene: TRBJ2-5
len: 14

CDR3aa: ASFRDGANYGYT
v_gene: TRBV18
j_gene: TRBJ1-2
len: 12

CDR3aa: ASSLEGWTSGYNEQF
v_gene: TRBV11-3
j_gene: TRBJ2-1
len: 15

CDR3aa: ASSQQGVQYEQY
v_gene: TRBV18
j_gene: TRBJ2-7
len: 12

CDR3aa: ASSSFNSYEQY
v_gene: TRBV7-2
j_gene: TRBJ2-7
len: 11

CDR3aa: ASRGGQGAGEQY
v_gene: TRBV19
j_gene: TRBJ2-7
len: 12

CDR3aa: ASSFASGRRELF
v_gene: TRBV28
j_gene: TRBJ2-2
len: 12

CDR3aa: ASSDRVNTGELF
v_gene: TRBV6-5
j_gene: TRBJ2-2
len: 12

CDR3aa: AWRSSVLQPQH
v_gene: TRBV30
j_gene: TRBJ1-5
len: 11

CDR3aa: ASSIGTGGFGYGYT
v_gene: TRBV5-6
j_gene: TRBJ1-2
len: 14

CDR3aa: ASRSPPGTGSHNEQF
v_gene: TRBV5-1
j_gene: TRBJ2-1
len: 15

CDR3aa: ASSPTTTGYTEAF
v_gene: TRBV5-6
j_gene: TRBJ1-1
len: 13

CDR3aa: ASSALRSGKTEAF
v_gene: TRBV13
j_gene: TRBJ1-1
len: 13

CDR3aa: ASGLTVSTIQF
v_gene: TRBV12-5
j_gene: TRBJ2-1
len: 11

CDR3aa: ASSHGANEQF
v_gene: TRBV7-9
j_gene: TRBJ2-1
len: 10

CDR3aa: ASSSSVQPWDEQF
v_gene: TRBV6-5
j_gene: TRBJ2-1
len: 13

CDR3aa: ASKLRDGLWETQY
v_gene: TRBV9
j_gene: TRBJ2-5
len: 13

CDR3aa: ASSETPSSLYEQY
v_gene: TRBV2
j_gene: TRBJ2-7
len: 13

CDR3aa: AIDRGNQPQH
v_gene: TRBV28
j_gene: TRBJ1-5
len: 10

CDR3aa: ASSVEGDDNEQF
v_gene: TRBV9
j_gene: TRBJ2-1
len: 12

CDR3aa: ASSLAAASSYNEQF
v_gene: TRBV5-1
j_gene: TRBJ2-1
len: 14

CDR3aa: ASRQVYEQY
v_gene: TRBV5-5
j_gene: TRBJ2-7
len: 9

CDR3aa: ASSSLAGRSYEQY
v_gene: TRBV10-1
j_gene: TRBJ2-7
len: 13